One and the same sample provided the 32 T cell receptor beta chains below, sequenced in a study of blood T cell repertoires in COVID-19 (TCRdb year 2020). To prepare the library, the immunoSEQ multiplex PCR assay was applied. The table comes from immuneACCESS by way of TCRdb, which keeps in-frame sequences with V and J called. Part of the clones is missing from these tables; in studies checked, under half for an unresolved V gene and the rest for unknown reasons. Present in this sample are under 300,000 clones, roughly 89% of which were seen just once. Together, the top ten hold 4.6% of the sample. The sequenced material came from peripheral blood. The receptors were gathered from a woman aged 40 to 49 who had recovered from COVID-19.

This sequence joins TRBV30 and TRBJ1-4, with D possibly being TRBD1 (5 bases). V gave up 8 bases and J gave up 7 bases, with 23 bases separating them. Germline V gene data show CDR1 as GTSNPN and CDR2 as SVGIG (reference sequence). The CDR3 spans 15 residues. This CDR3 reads CAGINKAGSGEKLFF. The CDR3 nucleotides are TGTGCCGGTATTAATAAAGCAGGGTCTGGTGAAAAACTGTTTTTT. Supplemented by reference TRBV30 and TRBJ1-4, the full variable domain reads SQTIHQWPATLVQPVGSPLSLECTVEGTSNPNLYWYRQAAGRGLQLLFYSVGIGQISSEVPQNLSASRPQDRQFILSSKKLLLSDSGFYLCAGINKAGSGEKLFFGSGTQLSVL.

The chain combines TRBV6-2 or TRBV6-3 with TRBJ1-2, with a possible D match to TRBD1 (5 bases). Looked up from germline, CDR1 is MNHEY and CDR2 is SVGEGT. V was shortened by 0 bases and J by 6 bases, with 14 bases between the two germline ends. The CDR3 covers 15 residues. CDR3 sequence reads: CASSYSISGFDGYTF. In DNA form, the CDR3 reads TGTGCCAGCAGTTACTCGATTTCAGGGTTCGATGGCTACACCTTC.

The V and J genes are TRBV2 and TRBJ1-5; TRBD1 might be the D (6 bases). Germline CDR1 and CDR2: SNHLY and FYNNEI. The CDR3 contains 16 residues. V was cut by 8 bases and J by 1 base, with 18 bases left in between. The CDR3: CASRIDDRMSNQPQHF. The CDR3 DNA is TGTGCCAGCCGCATCGACGACAGGATGAGCAATCAGCCCCAGCATTTT.

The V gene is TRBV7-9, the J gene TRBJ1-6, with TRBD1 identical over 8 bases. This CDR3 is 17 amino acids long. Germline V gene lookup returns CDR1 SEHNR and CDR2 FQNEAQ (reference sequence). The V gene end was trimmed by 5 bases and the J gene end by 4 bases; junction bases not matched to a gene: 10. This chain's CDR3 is CASSQDRGFPYNSPLHF. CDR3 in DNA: TGTGCCAGCAGCCAAGACAGGGGATTCCCTTATAATTCACCCCTCCACTTT.

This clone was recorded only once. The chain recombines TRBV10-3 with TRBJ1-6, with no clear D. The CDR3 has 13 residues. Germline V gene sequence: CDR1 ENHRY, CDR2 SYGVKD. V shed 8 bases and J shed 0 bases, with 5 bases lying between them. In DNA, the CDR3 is TGTGCCATCGGCGGCTCCTATAATTCACCCCTCCACTTT. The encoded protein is CAIGGSYNSPLHF.

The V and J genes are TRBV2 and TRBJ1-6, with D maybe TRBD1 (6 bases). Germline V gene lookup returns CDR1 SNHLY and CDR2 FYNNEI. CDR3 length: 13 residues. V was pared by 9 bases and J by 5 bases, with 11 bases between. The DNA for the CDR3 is TGTGCCAGTAAGGGACAACATAATTCACCCCTCCACTTT. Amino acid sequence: CASKGQHNSPLHF.

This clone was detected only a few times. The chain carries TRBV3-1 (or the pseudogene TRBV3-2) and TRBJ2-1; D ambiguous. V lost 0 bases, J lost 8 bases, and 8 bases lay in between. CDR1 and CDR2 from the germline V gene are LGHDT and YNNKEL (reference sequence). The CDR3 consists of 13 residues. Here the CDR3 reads CASSQDLPDEQFF. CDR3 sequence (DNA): TGTGCCAGCAGCCAAGATCTCCCGGATGAGCAGTTCTTC.

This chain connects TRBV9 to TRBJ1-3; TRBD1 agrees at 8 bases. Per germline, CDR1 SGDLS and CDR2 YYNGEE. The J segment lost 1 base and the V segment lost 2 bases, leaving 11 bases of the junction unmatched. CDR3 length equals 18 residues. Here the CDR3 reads CASSVGGTGSSSGNTIYF. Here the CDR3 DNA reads TGTGCCAGCAGCGTTGGGGGGACAGGAAGTTCTTCTGGAAACACCATATATTTT. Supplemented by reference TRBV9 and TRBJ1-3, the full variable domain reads DSGVTQTPKHLITATGQRVTLRCSPRSGDLSVYWYQQSLDQGLQFLIQYYNGEERAKGNILERFSAQQFPDLHSELNLSSLELGDSALYFCASSVGGTGSSSGNTIYFGEGSWLTVV.

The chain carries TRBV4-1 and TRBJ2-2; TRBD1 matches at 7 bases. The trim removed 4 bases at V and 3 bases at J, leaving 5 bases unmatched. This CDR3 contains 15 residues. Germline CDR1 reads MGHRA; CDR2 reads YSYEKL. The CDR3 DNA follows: TGCGCCAGCAGCCTCAGACAGGGTCACACCGGGGAGCTGTTTTTT. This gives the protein CASSLRQGHTGELFF.

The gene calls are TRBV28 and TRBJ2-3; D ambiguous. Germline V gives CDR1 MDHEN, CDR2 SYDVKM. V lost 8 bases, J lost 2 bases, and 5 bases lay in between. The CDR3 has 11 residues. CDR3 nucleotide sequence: TGTGCCAGCGCTATCACAGATACGCAGTATTTT. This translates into CASAITDTQYF.

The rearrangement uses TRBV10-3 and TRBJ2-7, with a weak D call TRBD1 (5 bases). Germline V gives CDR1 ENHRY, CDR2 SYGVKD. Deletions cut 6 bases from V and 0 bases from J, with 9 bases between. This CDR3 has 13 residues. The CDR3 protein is CAISQTDSYEQYV. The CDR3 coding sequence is TGTGCCATCAGCCAGACAGACTCCTACGAGCAGTACGTC.

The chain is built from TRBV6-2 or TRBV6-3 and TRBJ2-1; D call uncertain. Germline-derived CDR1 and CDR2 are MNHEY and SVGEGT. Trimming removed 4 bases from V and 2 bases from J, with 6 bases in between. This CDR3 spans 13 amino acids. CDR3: CASSWQAYNEQFF. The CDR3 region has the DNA TGTGCCAGCAGTTGGCAGGCCTACAATGAGCAGTTCTTC.

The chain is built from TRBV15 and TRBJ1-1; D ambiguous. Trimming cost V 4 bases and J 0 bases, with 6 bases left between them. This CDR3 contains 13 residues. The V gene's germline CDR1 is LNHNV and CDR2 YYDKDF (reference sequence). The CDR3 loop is CATSTDMNTEAFF. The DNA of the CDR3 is TGTGCCACCAGCACCGACATGAACACTGAAGCTTTCTTT.

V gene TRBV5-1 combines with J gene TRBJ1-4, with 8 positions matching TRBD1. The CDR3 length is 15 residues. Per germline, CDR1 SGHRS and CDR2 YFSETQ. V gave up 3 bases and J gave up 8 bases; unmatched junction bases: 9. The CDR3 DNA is TGCGCCAGCAGCTCCTGGACAGGGCCGGGGGAAAAACTGTTTTTT. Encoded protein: CASSSWTGPGEKLFF.

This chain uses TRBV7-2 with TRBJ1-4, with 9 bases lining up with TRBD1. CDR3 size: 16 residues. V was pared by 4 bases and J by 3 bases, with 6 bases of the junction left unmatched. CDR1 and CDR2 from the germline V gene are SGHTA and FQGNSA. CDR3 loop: CASSSGQGRANEKLFF. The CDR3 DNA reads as TGTGCCAGCAGCTCCGGACAGGGGAGGGCTAATGAAAAACTGTTTTTT. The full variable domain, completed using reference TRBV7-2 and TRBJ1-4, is GAGVSQSPSNKVTEKGKDVELRCDPISGHTALYWYRQSLGQGLEFLIYFQGNSAPDKSGLPSDRFSAERTGGSVSTLTIQRTQQEDSAVYLCASSSGQGRANEKLFFGSGTQLSVL.

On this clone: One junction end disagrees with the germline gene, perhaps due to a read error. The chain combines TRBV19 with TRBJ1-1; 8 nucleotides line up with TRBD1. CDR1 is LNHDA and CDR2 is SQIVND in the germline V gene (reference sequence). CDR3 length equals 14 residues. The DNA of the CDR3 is TGTGCCAGTACCAGACAGGGGATGAAGACTGAAGCTTTCTTT. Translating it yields CASTRQGMKTEAFF.

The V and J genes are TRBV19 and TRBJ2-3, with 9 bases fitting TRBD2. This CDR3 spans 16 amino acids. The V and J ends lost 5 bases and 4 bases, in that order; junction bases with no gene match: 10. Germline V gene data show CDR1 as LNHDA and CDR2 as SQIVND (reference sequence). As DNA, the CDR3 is TGTGCCAGTAGTCCACAGCGGGGGGTGGGGCCAGATACGCAGTATTTT. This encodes CASSPQRGVGPDTQYF.

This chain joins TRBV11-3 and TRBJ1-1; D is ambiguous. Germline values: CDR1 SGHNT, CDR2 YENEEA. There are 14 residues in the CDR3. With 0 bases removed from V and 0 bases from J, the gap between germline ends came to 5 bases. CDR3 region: CASSLDDLNTEAFF. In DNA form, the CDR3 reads TGTGCCAGCAGCTTAGATGACTTGAACACTGAAGCTTTCTTT.

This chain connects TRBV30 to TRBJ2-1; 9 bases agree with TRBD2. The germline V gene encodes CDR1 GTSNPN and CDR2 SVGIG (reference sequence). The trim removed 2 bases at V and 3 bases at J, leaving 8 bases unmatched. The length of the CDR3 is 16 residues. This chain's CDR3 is CAWSSGAAGGYNEQFF. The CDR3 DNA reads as TGTGCCTGGAGTTCCGGGGCAGCGGGAGGCTACAATGAGCAGTTCTTC.

The chain's CDR3 is CAWRGSADTQYF. The DNA for the CDR3 is TGTGCCTGGAGAGGTAGCGCGGATACGCAGTATTTT. The genes are TRBV30 and TRBJ2-3, with D tentatively TRBD2 (5 bases). Trimming shortened V by 3 bases and J by 6 bases, and 10 bases separated the two germline ends. Germline loops: CDR1 GTSNPN, CDR2 SVGIG (reference sequence). The CDR3 loop spans 12 amino acids. Filled out from reference TRBV30 and TRBJ2-3, the complete variable domain reads SQTIHQWPATLVQPVGSPLSLECTVEGTSNPNLYWYRQAAGRGLQLLFYSVGIGQISSEVPQNLSASRPQDRQFILSSKKLLLSDSGFYLCAWRGSADTQYFGPGTRLTVL.

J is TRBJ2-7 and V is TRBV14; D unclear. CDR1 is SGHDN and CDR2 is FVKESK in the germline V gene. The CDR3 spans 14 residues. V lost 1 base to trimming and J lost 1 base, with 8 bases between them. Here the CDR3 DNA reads TGTGCCAGCAGCCAAGTTCGTAGTTCCTACGAGCAGTACTTC. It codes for CASSQVRSSYEQYF.

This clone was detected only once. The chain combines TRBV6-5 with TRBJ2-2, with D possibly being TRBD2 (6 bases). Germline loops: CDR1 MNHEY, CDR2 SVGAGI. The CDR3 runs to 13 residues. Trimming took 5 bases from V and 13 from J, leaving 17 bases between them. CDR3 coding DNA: TGTGCCAGCAGTACCCGGGAGCCCTCCATGCTGTTTTTT. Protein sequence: CASSTREPSMLFF.

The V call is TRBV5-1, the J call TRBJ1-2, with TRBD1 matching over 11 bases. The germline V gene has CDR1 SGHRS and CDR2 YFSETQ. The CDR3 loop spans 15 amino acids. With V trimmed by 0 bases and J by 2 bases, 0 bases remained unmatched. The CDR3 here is CASSLGTGGNYGYTF. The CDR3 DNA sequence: TGCGCCAGCAGCTTGGGGACAGGGGGCAACTATGGCTACACCTTC. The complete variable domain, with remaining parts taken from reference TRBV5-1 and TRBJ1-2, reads KAGVTQTPRYLIKTRGQQVTLSCSPISGHRSVSWYQQTPGQGLQFLFEYFSETQRNKGNFPGRFSGRQFSNSRSEMNVSTLELGDSALYLCASSLGTGGNYGYTFGSGTRLTVV.

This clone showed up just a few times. The CDR3 spells CASSTGQGQPQHF. CDR3 coding DNA: TGTGCCAGTAGTACCGGACAGGGTCAGCCCCAGCATTTT. The chain recombines TRBV19 with TRBJ1-5; 8 nucleotides line up with TRBD1. The germline V gene has CDR1 LNHDA and CDR2 SQIVND (reference sequence). Unmatched junction bases numbered 2, after V lost 4 bases and J lost 6 bases. The CDR3 has 13 residues.

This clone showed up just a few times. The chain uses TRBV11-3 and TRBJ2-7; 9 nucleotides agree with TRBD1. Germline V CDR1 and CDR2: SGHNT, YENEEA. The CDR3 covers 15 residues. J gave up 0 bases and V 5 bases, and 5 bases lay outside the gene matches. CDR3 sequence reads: CASSPGTGSSYEQYF. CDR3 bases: TGTGCCAGCAGCCCCGGGACAGGGAGCTCCTACGAGCAGTACTTC.

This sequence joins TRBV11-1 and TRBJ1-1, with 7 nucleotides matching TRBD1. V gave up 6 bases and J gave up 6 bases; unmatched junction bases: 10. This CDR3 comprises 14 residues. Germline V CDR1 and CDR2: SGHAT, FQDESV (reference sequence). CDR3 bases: TGTGCCAGCAGTGAACAGGGGCCGAGGTCTGAAGCTTTCTTT. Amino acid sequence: CASSEQGPRSEAFF. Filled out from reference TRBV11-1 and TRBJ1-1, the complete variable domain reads EAEVAQSPRYKITEKSQAVAFWCDPISGHATLYWYRQILGQGPELLVQFQDESVVDDSQLPKDRFSAERLKGVDSTLKIQPAELGDSAMYLCASSEQGPRSEAFFGQGTRLTVV.

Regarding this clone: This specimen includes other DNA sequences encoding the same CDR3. As DNA, the CDR3 is TGTGCCAGCAGACAGGGTACGAACACTGAAGCTTTCTTT. Residues: CASRQGTNTEAFF. J is TRBJ1-1 and V is TRBV6-5; tentative D call: TRBD1 (6 bases). V was clipped by 6 bases and J by 1 base, with 9 bases between them. The V gene's germline CDR1 is MNHEY and CDR2 SVGAGI. The CDR3 consists of 13 residues.

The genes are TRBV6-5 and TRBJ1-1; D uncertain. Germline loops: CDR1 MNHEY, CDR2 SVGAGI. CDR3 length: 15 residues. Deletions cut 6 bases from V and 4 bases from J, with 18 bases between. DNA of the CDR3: TGTGCCAGCAGCTTAACCCCTAACAGTGTCACTGAAGCTTTCTTT. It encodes CASSLTPNSVTEAFF.

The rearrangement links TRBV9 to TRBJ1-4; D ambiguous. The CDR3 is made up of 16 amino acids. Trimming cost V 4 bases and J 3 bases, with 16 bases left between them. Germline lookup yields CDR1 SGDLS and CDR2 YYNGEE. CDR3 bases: TGTGCCAGCAGCCCGAGGCATGGTGCGGCTAATGAAAAACTGTTTTTT. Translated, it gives CASSPRHGAANEKLFF.

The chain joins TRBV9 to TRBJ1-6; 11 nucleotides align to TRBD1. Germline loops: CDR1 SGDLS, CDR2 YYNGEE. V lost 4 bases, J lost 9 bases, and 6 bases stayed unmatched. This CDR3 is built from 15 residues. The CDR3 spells CASSYSGQGASPLHF. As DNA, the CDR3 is TGTGCCAGCAGCTACTCAGGACAGGGGGCTTCACCCCTCCACTTT.

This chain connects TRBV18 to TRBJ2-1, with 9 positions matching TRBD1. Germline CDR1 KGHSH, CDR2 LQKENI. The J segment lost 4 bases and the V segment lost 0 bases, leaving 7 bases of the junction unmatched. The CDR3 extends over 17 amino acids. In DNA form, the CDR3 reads TGTGCCAGCTCACCACCGGTGGGACAGGGAGGTTACAATGAGCAGTTCTTC. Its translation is CASSPPVGQGGYNEQFF.

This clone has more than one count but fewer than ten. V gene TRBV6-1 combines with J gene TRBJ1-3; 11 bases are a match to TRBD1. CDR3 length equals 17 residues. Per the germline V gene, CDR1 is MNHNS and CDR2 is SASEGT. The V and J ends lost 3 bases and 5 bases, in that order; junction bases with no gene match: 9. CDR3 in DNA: TGTGCCAGCAGTGAGCCCGGGACAGGGGGTTTGAGAAACACCATATATTTT. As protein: CASSEPGTGGLRNTIYF.